A single sample is the source of the 21 T cell receptor beta chains below, sequenced in a study of T-cell memory formation after mild COVID-19. Each CDR3 protein is one row after TCRdb ran MiXCR on the 5' RACE reads. In the table there are under 110,000 distinct CDR3 sequences, over 10% of which are singletons. The specimen was PBMCs or a T cell subset sorted from them (not recorded which). Receptor source: an adult woman who had mild COVID-19 (a few samples of this study predate the infection). Cell type and time point are not known.

This clonotype showed up many times. This CDR3 is CASSQKDRVRDEQFF. The CDR3 DNA follows: TGCGCCAGCAGCCAAAAGGACAGGGTCAGGGATGAGCAGTTCTTC. This chain connects TRBV4-1 to TRBJ2-1; the match to TRBD1 covers 8 bases. The CDR3 contains 15 residues. CDR1 is MGHRA, CDR2 YSYEKL, per germline. J was trimmed by 8 bases and V by 2 bases; bases with no gene match: 8.

The chain employs TRBV4-1 and TRBJ2-5; D possibly matches TRBD1 or TRBD2 (7 bases each). The CDR3 runs to 17 residues. The germline gives CDR1 MGHRA, CDR2 YSYEKL. V lost 4 bases and J 0 bases, leaving 18 bases between the germline ends. CDR3 in amino acids: CASSPPRGGRDQETQYF. CDR3 nucleotide sequence: TGCGCCAGCAGCCCCCCCAGGGGGGGGCGAGACCAAGAGACCCAGTACTTC.

This rearrangement joins TRBV7-9 to TRBJ1-3, with D uncertain. Germline V gene data show CDR1 as SEHNR and CDR2 as FQNEAQ (reference sequence). V was clipped by 5 bases and J by 10 bases, with 18 bases between them. The CDR3 length is 14 residues. The CDR3: CASSPSSPWDTIYF. The CDR3, as DNA: TGTGCCAGCAGCCCGTCCTCTCCGTGGGATACCATATATTTT.

There are a few counts of this clonotype. The chain is built from TRBV29-1 and TRBJ2-1; 10 nucleotides agree with TRBD2. The V gene end was trimmed by 4 bases and the J gene end by 10 bases; junction bases not matched to a gene: 10. The CDR3 consists of 14 residues. Germline V gene sequence: CDR1 SQVTM, CDR2 ANQGSEA. CDR3 loop: CSVGGLAGVHEQFF. The CDR3, as DNA: TGCAGCGTTGGCGGGCTAGCGGGGGTACACGAGCAGTTCTTC.

The chain links TRBV7-9 to TRBJ2-5, with 8 bases fitting TRBD2. The CDR3 is 14 residues long. The germline gives CDR1 SEHNR, CDR2 FQNEAQ (reference sequence). The junction had 7 bases not matched to a gene; V was cut back by 5 bases and J by 5 bases. The CDR3 DNA is TGTGCCAGCAGCCACGGACTAGCACTTGAGACCCAGTACTTC. This sequence encodes CASSHGLALETQYF. Full variable domain (missing parts from reference TRBV7-9 and TRBJ2-5): DTGVSQNPRHKITKRGQNVTFRCDPISEHNRLYWYRQTLGQGPEFLTYFQNEAQLEKSRLLSDRFSAERPKGSFSTLEIQRTEQGDSAMYLCASSHGLALETQYFGPGTRLLVL.

Concerning this clonotype: Germline and junction disagree at one end, which may indicate a read error. The genes are TRBV5-1 and TRBJ2-1; D tentatively reads TRBD1 or TRBD2 (5 bases each). Per germline, CDR1 SGHRS and CDR2 YFSETQ. The CDR3 sequence is 12 residues long. The CDR3 is CATGPSNNEQFF. For the CDR3, the DNA is TGCGCCACGGGACCCTCCAACAATGAGCAGTTCTTC.

The V and J genes are TRBV7-9 and TRBJ1-1; D not resolved. The length of the CDR3 is 12 residues. From germline, CDR1 is SEHNR and CDR2 FQNEAQ (reference sequence). Trimming pared 5 bases from V and 3 bases from J, leaving 7 bases between. The CDR3 is CASSSWDTEAFF. The CDR3 DNA reads as TGTGCCAGCAGCAGTTGGGACACTGAAGCTTTCTTT.

The rearrangement uses TRBV15 and TRBJ2-6; D may be TRBD1 or TRBD2 (5 bases each). This CDR3 is built from 16 residues. Trimming removed 5 bases at V and 3 bases at J, with 14 bases between. Germline CDR1 is LNHNV and CDR2 is YYDKDF (reference sequence). This CDR3 reads CATSRGRDGGANVLTF. CDR3 in DNA: TGTGCCACCAGCCGAGGACGGGACGGTGGGGCCAACGTCCTGACTTTC.

The chain is built from TRBV6-4 and TRBJ2-1; 7 bases match TRBD2. J lost 4 bases, V lost 4 bases, and 4 bases had no gene match. From germline, CDR1 is MRHNA and CDR2 SNTAGT. This CDR3 comprises 14 residues. CDR3 loop: CASSVGSGYNEQFF. DNA of the CDR3: TGTGCCAGCAGTGTTGGTAGCGGGTACAATGAGCAGTTCTTC.

The chain links TRBV14 to TRBJ2-2; 13 nucleotides line up with TRBD2. The V gene end was trimmed by 3 bases and the J gene end by 5 bases; junction bases not matched to a gene: 6. Looked up from germline, CDR1 is SGHDN and CDR2 is FVKESK. This CDR3 is built from 17 residues. CDR3 loop: CASSHWTSGSQTGELFF. DNA of the CDR3: TGTGCCAGCAGCCATTGGACTAGCGGGAGTCAAACCGGGGAGCTGTTTTTT.

The chain links TRBV6-5 to TRBJ1-1; D remains unclear. The V and J ends lost 6 bases and 0 bases respectively, with 32 bases between them. Looked up from germline, CDR1 is MNHEY and CDR2 is SVGAGI. The CDR3 totals 21 residues. CDR3 protein: CASSLLRPSKVSSIMNTEAFF. CDR3 bases: TGTGCCAGCAGCTTACTACGGCCAAGCAAGGTCTCATCCATCATGAACACTGAAGCTTTCTTT.

J is TRBJ2-1 and V is TRBV5-1; the match to TRBD1 covers 7 bases. The CDR3 runs to 15 residues. V lost 0 bases to trimming and J lost 5 bases; unmatched junction nucleotides: 5. Germline values: CDR1 SGHRS, CDR2 YFSETQ. CDR3 amino acids: CASSLGDSQNNEQFF. The CDR3 nucleotides are TGCGCCAGCAGCTTGGGGGACAGCCAGAACAATGAGCAGTTCTTC.

The chain is built from TRBV20-1 and TRBJ2-5, with 15 nucleotides matching TRBD2. Germline assignment: CDR1 DFQATT and CDR2 SNEGSKA (reference sequence). The CDR3 is 17 amino acids. V shed 4 bases, J shed 3 bases, and the junction held 9 bases outside the gene matches. The CDR3 region is CSATVGLAGGQEETQYF. CDR3 coding DNA: TGCAGTGCTACCGTAGGACTAGCGGGAGGGCAGGAAGAGACCCAGTACTTC.

This rearrangement joins TRBV12-3 or TRBV12-4 to TRBJ2-7; no clear D gene. Deletions cut 4 bases from V and 1 base from J, with 14 bases between. The length of the CDR3 is 15 residues. In DNA, the CDR3 is TGTGCCAGCAGTTCTCACCTACCTTCGTCCTACGAGCAGTACTTC. This translates into CASSSHLPSSYEQYF.

This clonotype appeared a few times. The chain joins TRBV12-3 or TRBV12-4 to TRBJ1-5; TRBD1 matches 8 bases. This CDR3 region has 17 residues. Trimming took 7 bases from V and 5 from J; bases not matched to a gene: 16. The CDR3 here is CASTSGQENNEDQPQHF. The DNA of the CDR3 is TGTGCCAGCACCTCGGGACAGGAGAATAACGAAGATCAGCCCCAGCATTTT.

This clonotype was seen at least ten times. The rearrangement links TRBV7-9 to TRBJ1-1; 7 bases are a match to TRBD1. This CDR3 has 15 residues. CDR1 is SEHNR, CDR2 FQNEAQ, per germline (reference sequence). V lost 5 bases and J lost 5; bases outside the gene matches: 11. CDR3 sequence reads: CASSDLTGAGTEAFF. CDR3 coding DNA: TGTGCCAGCAGCGACCTCACAGGGGCCGGGACTGAAGCTTTCTTT.

This clonotype was seen a handful of times. CDR3 bases: TGTGCCACCAGTGATTTGCCGTCCGTGGGGGCCTCCTACAATGAGCAGTTCTTC. Translation: CATSDLPSVGASYNEQFF. V is TRBV24-1 and J is TRBJ2-1; TRBD1 is a possible D gene (6 bases). CDR1 and CDR2 from the germline V gene are KGHDR and SFDVKD. Trimming shortened V by 0 bases and J by 0 bases, and 14 bases separated the two germline ends. This CDR3 comprises 18 residues.

The chain uses TRBV20-1 and TRBJ2-7, with TRBD2 identical over 11 bases. The CDR3 covers 19 residues. V dropped 0 bases and J dropped 2; count of bases not matched to a gene: 15. CDR1 and CDR2 from the germline V gene are DFQATT and SNEGSKA (reference sequence). The chain's CDR3 is CSARDYRGLAGGLPYEQYF. In DNA, the CDR3 is TGCAGTGCTAGAGACTACCGGGGGCTAGCGGGAGGTCTCCCCTACGAGCAGTACTTC.

This clonotype showed up many times. J is TRBJ2-1 and V is TRBV6-2 or TRBV6-3; D is ambiguous. This CDR3 is built from 14 residues. Trimming took off 3 bases at V and 2 bases at J, with 8 bases between the two ends. The V gene's germline CDR1 is MNHEY and CDR2 SVGEGT. The CDR3 DNA is TGTGCCAGCAGTTATTCACTTACCTACAATGAGCAGTTCTTC. As protein: CASSYSLTYNEQFF.

This rearrangement joins TRBV24-1 to TRBJ2-1; D call uncertain. V lost 6 bases and J 3 bases, leaving 14 bases between the germline ends. The germline V gene encodes CDR1 KGHDR and CDR2 SFDVKD. The CDR3 totals 15 residues. CDR3 DNA sequence: TGTGCCACCAGTTCCCAGGAGACTGACTACAATGAGCAGTTCTTC. This gives the protein CATSSQETDYNEQFF.

With regard to this clonotype: A much bigger clone sits one base away, suggesting this may be a read error. The chain is built from TRBV9 and TRBJ2-1; no definite D call. The CDR3 length is 15 residues. V lost 8 bases, J lost 0 bases, and 15 bases lay in between. CDR1 and CDR2 from the germline V gene are SGDLS and YYNGEE. CDR3 protein: CARSPTPSSYNEQFF. CDR3 DNA: TGTGCCAGAAGCCCCACGCCCAGCTCCTACAATGAGCAGTTCTTC.